This T cell receptor (beta chain) is drawn from a study of blood T cell repertoires in COVID-19. On the study more broadly: COVID-19 samples, acute and convalescent, were from the United States, Italy and Spain. T cells, B-cell-depleted T cells, or PBMCs supplied cDNA or gDNA.

Libraries were prepared by immunoSEQ multiplex PCR; TCRdb keeps only in-frame clonotypes and omits some of them. Among about 150,000 clones listed, around 75% were seen once. This CDR3 comprises 15 residues. Trimming at V came to 6 bases and at J to 4 bases, leaving 5 bases not matched to a gene. Looked up from germline, CDR1 is LGHDT and CDR2 is YNNKEL (reference sequence). This TCR derives from an elderly woman with acute or convalescent COVID-19. Sequenced material: peripheral blood. The chain is built from TRBV3-1 (or the pseudogene TRBV3-2) and TRBJ2-1; TRBD2 aligns across 11 bases. The CDR3 region has the DNA TGTGCCAGCAGGAAGGGGACTAGCGGATACAATGAGCAGTTCTTC. This encodes CASRKGTSGYNEQFF.